A selection of T cell receptor beta chains follows, all from one sample in a study of T-cell memory formation after mild COVID-19. MiXCR, applied by TCRdb to the 5' RACE reads, yields one record per CDR3 protein. The sample has about 49,000 distinct CDR3 sequences; around 7% are singletons. The sample consisted of PBMCs or a T cell subset sorted from them (not recorded which). The receptor set was obtained from a man aged 18 to 29 who had mild COVID-19 (a few samples of this study predate the infection). Cell type and time point are not known. The CDR3 runs from the conserved cysteine through the conserved F or W. The order of the fields is clone size, J gene, CDR3 length, V gene, CDR3 protein. Expanded clones are given a class, and other clones once, few, many or no size at all.

clone_size: many
j_call: TRBJ1-1
cdr3_length: 16
v_call: TRBV3-1
cdr3_aa: CASSPTGGLLNTEAFF

clone_size: few
j_call: TRBJ1-1
cdr3_length: 12
v_call: TRBV7-9
cdr3_aa: CASSFGDTEAFF

clone_size: few
j_call: TRBJ1-1
cdr3_length: 15
v_call: TRBV20-1
cdr3_aa: CSARDRGRGDTEAFF

clone_size: many
j_call: TRBJ1-1
cdr3_length: 14
v_call: TRBV5-1
cdr3_aa: CASSLEPTNTEAFF

clone_size: few
j_call: TRBJ2-1
cdr3_length: 14
v_call: TRBV15
cdr3_aa: CATSRAQPYNEQFF

clone_size: few
j_call: TRBJ2-5
cdr3_length: 11
v_call: TRBV18
cdr3_aa: CASSPGEGQYF

clone_size: few
j_call: TRBJ1-6
cdr3_length: 15
v_call: TRBV15
cdr3_aa: CATSRVRGMGSPLHF

clone_size: NA
j_call: TRBJ1-1
cdr3_length: 13
v_call: TRBV23-1
cdr3_aa: CASLPRGNTEAFF

clone_size: NA
j_call: TRBJ1-5
cdr3_length: 17
v_call: TRBV5-5
cdr3_aa: CASSLAFVGQPYQPQHF

clone_size: NA
j_call: TRBJ2-1
cdr3_length: 12
v_call: TRBV11-3
cdr3_aa: CASSLDGRAVFF

clone_size: few
j_call: TRBJ2-2
cdr3_length: 17
v_call: TRBV20-1
cdr3_aa: CSASEGTTVRDTGELFF

clone_size: NA
j_call: TRBJ2-1
cdr3_length: 15
v_call: TRBV20-1
cdr3_aa: CSARDPAGPYNEQFF

clone_size: once
j_call: TRBJ2-2
cdr3_length: 14
v_call: TRBV7-2
cdr3_aa: CASSLATGNGELFF

clone_size: NA
j_call: TRBJ1-1
cdr3_length: 14
v_call: TRBV20-1
cdr3_aa: CSARDGDPYTEAFF

clone_size: NA
j_call: TRBJ1-5
cdr3_length: 17
v_call: TRBV5-4
cdr3_aa: CASSLGWGFRSNQPQHF

clone_size: few
j_call: TRBJ2-1
cdr3_length: 15
v_call: TRBV29-1
cdr3_aa: CSVEGGLAGNNEQFF

clone_size: NA
j_call: TRBJ1-1
cdr3_length: 13
v_call: TRBV23-1
cdr3_aa: CASSQKGTHEAFF

clone_size: few
j_call: TRBJ2-7
cdr3_length: 16
v_call: TRBV5-1
cdr3_aa: CASSLFPDRGEYEQYF

clone_size: few
j_call: TRBJ2-5
cdr3_length: 11
v_call: TRBV10-3
cdr3_aa: CATRDYKTQYF

clone_size: NA
j_call: TRBJ1-1
cdr3_length: 8
v_call: TRBV24-1
cdr3_aa: CATNLSYF

clone_size: NA
j_call: TRBJ1-5
cdr3_length: 17
v_call: TRBV6-2/TRBV6-3
cdr3_aa: CASSRTEATGGNQPQHF

clone_size: many
j_call: TRBJ2-3
cdr3_length: 17
v_call: TRBV7-9
cdr3_aa: CASSAKPSGGYTDTQYF

clone_size: many
j_call: TRBJ2-3
cdr3_length: 17
v_call: TRBV5-1
cdr3_aa: CASSTGTSGGLTDTQYF

clone_size: NA
j_call: TRBJ1-1
cdr3_length: 11
v_call: TRBV20-1
cdr3_aa: CSAQISTEAFF

clone_size: few
j_call: TRBJ2-5
cdr3_length: 14
v_call: TRBV20-1
cdr3_aa: CSANPGGTGETQYF

clone_size: many
j_call: TRBJ2-3
cdr3_length: 14
v_call: TRBV5-1
cdr3_aa: CASSQGLITDTQYF

clone_size: many
j_call: TRBJ2-6
cdr3_length: 18
v_call: TRBV5-5
cdr3_aa: CASSSFRDRGPGANVLTF

clone_size: NA
j_call: TRBJ2-3
cdr3_length: 14
v_call: TRBV4-2
cdr3_aa: CASSQAGRPDTQYF

clone_size: NA
j_call: TRBJ2-5
cdr3_length: 13
v_call: TRBV7-6
cdr3_aa: CASSLKDRETQYF

clone_size: large
j_call: TRBJ2-3
cdr3_length: 14
v_call: TRBV5-1
cdr3_aa: CASSFERGTDTQYF

clone_size: many
j_call: TRBJ2-2
cdr3_length: 17
v_call: TRBV4-1
cdr3_aa: CASSQEIRARGTGELFF

clone_size: few
j_call: TRBJ2-2
cdr3_length: 12
v_call: TRBV2
cdr3_aa: CASRMETGELFF

clone_size: NA
j_call: TRBJ1-1
cdr3_length: 12
v_call: TRBV5-1
cdr3_aa: CASPSGDTEAFF

clone_size: few
j_call: TRBJ1-2
cdr3_length: 13
v_call: TRBV4-1
cdr3_aa: CASSHLDRNGYTF

clone_size: many
j_call: TRBJ2-6
cdr3_length: 17
v_call: TRBV12-3/TRBV12-4
cdr3_aa: CASIPQSLGSGANVLTF

clone_size: many
j_call: TRBJ1-1
cdr3_length: 14
v_call: TRBV11-2
cdr3_aa: CASSLGLRGTEAFF

clone_size: few
j_call: TRBJ2-1
cdr3_length: 19
v_call: TRBV7-2
cdr3_aa: CASSLNPAGLAREYGEQFF

clone_size: many
j_call: TRBJ2-5
cdr3_length: 16
v_call: TRBV12-5
cdr3_aa: CASGVGTGAPEETQYF

clone_size: many
j_call: TRBJ2-5
cdr3_length: 14
v_call: TRBV5-1
cdr3_aa: CASSLDSNKETQYF

clone_size: NA
j_call: TRBJ2-7
cdr3_length: 13
v_call: TRBV7-2
cdr3_aa: CASSLGLIYEQYF

clone_size: many
j_call: TRBJ2-1
cdr3_length: 14
v_call: TRBV7-9
cdr3_aa: CASSLGSSYNEQFF

clone_size: many
j_call: TRBJ2-3
cdr3_length: 15
v_call: TRBV4-2
cdr3_aa: CASSPGRGNRDTQYF